The 21 T cell receptor beta chains reported below all come from one sample, sequenced in a study of a mutant IDH1 vaccine in newly diagnosed glioma. Data came from immunoSEQ multiplex PCR; TCRdb stores just in-frame clones and leaves some out. Here the sample spans approximately 35,000 clones, roughly 90% being singletons. Their antigens remain unidentified. Time point of the sample: week 23, last vaccination. Doses consisted of 300 ug of mutant IDH1 20-mer peptide each, paired with topical imiquimod. Sequencing was performed on PBMCs, taken from a glioma patient whose treatment included an IDH1 peptide vaccine. Receptor source: a man aged 35-49 years with glioma.

The rearrangement links TRBV30 to TRBJ2-3; no clear D gene. CDR3 length equals 11 residues. CDR1 is GTSNPN and CDR2 is SVGIG in the germline V gene (reference sequence). The germline V and J ends were trimmed by 6 bases and 6 bases, with 10 bases remaining between them. The CDR3 DNA sequence: TGTGCCTGTTCGAAGGTGGATACGCAGTATTTT. Its translation is CACSKVDTQYF. The entire variable domain, with the rest obtained from reference TRBV30 and TRBJ2-3, is as follows: SQTIHQWPATLVQPVGSPLSLECTVEGTSNPNLYWYRQAAGRGLQLLFYSVGIGQISSEVPQNLSASRPQDRQFILSSKKLLLSDSGFYLCACSKVDTQYFGPGTRLTVL.

This sequence joins TRBV19 and TRBJ1-3, with unresolved D. The CDR3 length is 15 residues. V was shortened by 1 base and J by 0 bases, with 7 bases between the two germline ends. Germline assignment: CDR1 LNHDA and CDR2 SQIVND (reference sequence). The CDR3 coding sequence is TGTGCCAGTAGTATAGCCAGAGCCTCTGGAAACACCATATATTTT. Translated: CASSIARASGNTIYF.

V and J are TRBV11-2 and TRBJ1-5; D remains ambiguous. CDR1 SGHAT and CDR2 FQNNGV come from the germline V gene. Trimming took 5 bases from V and 6 from J, leaving 14 bases between them. CDR3 length equals 14 residues. The CDR3 nucleotides are TGTGCCAGCAGCGACACGGGGTATAGTCAGCCCCAGCATTTT. It is translated as CASSDTGYSQPQHF.

The chain links TRBV29-1 to TRBJ2-3, with 12 bases that match TRBD2. Germline V lookup: CDR1 SQVTM, CDR2 ANQGSEA. The CDR3 is 17 amino acids. Trimming removed 2 bases from V and 0 bases from J; junction bases left unmatched: 6. The CDR3 nucleotides read TGCAGCGTTGAACGCCTAGCGGGAGGGCCAAGCACAGATACGCAGTATTTT. It is translated as CSVERLAGGPSTDTQYF.

The gene calls are TRBV6-6 and TRBJ2-5, with 9 bases that match TRBD1. V was pared by 5 bases and J by 4 bases, with 2 bases of the junction left unmatched. Looked up from germline, CDR1 is MNHNY and CDR2 is SVGAGI (reference sequence). This CDR3 comprises 13 residues. Here the CDR3 DNA reads TGTGCCAGCAGTGCGACAGGGGGAGAGACCCAGTACTTC. Its protein product is CASSATGGETQYF.

This chain uses TRBV5-5 with TRBJ2-1; D is perhaps TRBD2 (6 bases). The CDR3 sequence is 16 residues long. Germline lookup yields CDR1 SGHKS and CDR2 YYEKEE (reference sequence). V was shortened by 0 bases and J by 2 bases, with 12 bases between the two germline ends. CDR3 amino acids: CASSLEGGTAYNEQFF. CDR3 nucleotide sequence: TGTGCCAGCAGCTTGGAAGGCGGGACTGCCTACAATGAGCAGTTCTTC.

By frequency in the sample, this clone is medium-sized. This chain connects TRBV4-3 to TRBJ2-7; D possibly corresponds to TRBD1 (6 bases). CDR3 length equals 16 residues. The V end lost 0 bases, the J end lost 4 bases, and 16 bases lay between the germline ends. Per the germline V gene, CDR1 is LGHNA and CDR2 is YSLEER. The CDR3 sequence: CASSQDRATGQYEQYF. In DNA form, the CDR3 reads TGCGCCAGCAGCCAAGATCGAGCGACAGGACAATACGAGCAGTACTTC.

The genes are TRBV27 and TRBJ1-2; possibly TRBD1 for D (5 bases). Deletions cut 6 bases from V and 8 bases from J, with 16 bases between. The CDR3 consists of 13 residues. Germline V gene sequence: CDR1 MNHEY, CDR2 SMNVEV (reference sequence). The CDR3 DNA sequence: TGTGCCAGCAGCCTGGGGCTCCGGGAGGGCTACACCTTC. Translation: CASSLGLREGYTF.

The DNA of the CDR3 is TGTGCCAGCAGTTTAATGCCCGGGCGAGAGCAGTTCTTC. Residues: CASSLMPGREQFF. V is TRBV28 and J is TRBJ2-1; D not resolved. This CDR3 region has 13 residues. Per the germline V gene, CDR1 is MDHEN and CDR2 is SYDVKM. The V end lost 2 bases, the J end lost 10 bases, and 12 bases lay between the germline ends.

The CDR3 is CASSPPPGGAQPGELFF. The CDR3 bases are TGTGCCAGCAGCCCACCTCCAGGCGGGGCCCAACCCGGGGAGCTGTTTTTT. V and J are TRBV5-4 and TRBJ2-2, with D maybe TRBD2 (6 bases). CDR3 length: 17 residues. V shed 4 bases and J shed 6 bases, with 22 bases lying between them. Germline-derived CDR1 and CDR2 are SGHNT and YYREEE (reference sequence). Complete variable domain (other parts from reference TRBV5-4 and TRBJ2-2): ETGVTQSPTHLIKTRGQQVTLRCSSQSGHNTVSWYQQALGQGPQFIFQYYREEENGRGNFPPRFSGLQFPNYSSELNVNALELDDSALYLCASSPPPGGAQPGELFFGEGSRLTVL.

The V call is TRBV20-1, the J call TRBJ2-5; D not certain. CDR3 length equals 11 residues. Germline V lookup: CDR1 DFQATT, CDR2 SNEGSKA (reference sequence). Between the trimmed V and J ends, which lost 6 bases and 4 bases, there was a span of 9 bases. The DNA for the CDR3 is TGCAGTGCCCTGGGCGTAGAGACCCAGTACTTC. Translated: CSALGVETQYF.

The chain joins TRBV4-2 to TRBJ2-2; D is uncertain. CDR1 is LGHNA, CDR2 YNFKEQ, per germline. This CDR3 is built from 15 residues. V was trimmed by 1 base and J by 6 bases, leaving 12 bases between them. The CDR3 here is CASSQADFSSGELFF. The CDR3 bases are TGTGCCAGCAGCCAAGCGGATTTCTCGTCCGGGGAGCTGTTTTTT.

J is TRBJ2-1 and V is TRBV29-1; the D gene is possibly TRBD2 (5 bases). The V and J ends lost 3 bases and 1 base respectively, with 13 bases between them. The germline CDR1 and CDR2 sequences are SQVTM and ANQGSEA. The CDR3 length is 15 residues. CDR3: CSVDPGERSYNEQFF. In DNA form, the CDR3 reads TGCAGCGTTGACCCCGGGGAGAGATCCTACAATGAGCAGTTCTTC.

Sample share makes this clone medium-sized. V and J are TRBV7-9 and TRBJ2-1; the match to TRBD1 covers 9 bases. J gave up 3 bases and V 1 base, and 13 bases lay outside the gene matches. Looked up from germline, CDR1 is SEHNR and CDR2 is FQNEAQ (reference sequence). The CDR3 is 19 residues long. The CDR3 sequence: CASSLGDRVEGLGYNEQFF. DNA for the CDR3: TGTGCCAGCAGCTTAGGGGACAGGGTGGAGGGTTTAGGCTACAATGAGCAGTTCTTC.

This sequence joins TRBV7-3 and TRBJ1-1; the D gene is possibly TRBD1 (6 bases). V was clipped by 4 bases and J by 4 bases, with 16 bases between them. Germline V CDR1 and CDR2: SGHTA, FQGTGA. The CDR3 totals 15 residues. CDR3 region: CASSSSGGGSTEAFF. The CDR3 DNA is TGTGCCAGCAGCTCCTCGGGAGGGGGATCCACTGAAGCTTTCTTT. The full variable domain, its missing parts supplied by reference TRBV7-3 and TRBJ1-1, is GAGVSQTPSNKVTEKGKYVELRCDPISGHTALYWYRQSLGQGPEFLIYFQGTGAADDSGLPNDRFFAVRPEGSVSTLKIQRTERGDSAVYLCASSSSGGGSTEAFFGQGTRLTVV.

This chain links TRBV9 with TRBJ1-5, with D unresolved. This CDR3 spans 15 amino acids. Germline V CDR1 and CDR2: SGDLS, YYNGEE. V dropped 4 bases and J dropped 0 bases, with 11 bases sitting between them. CDR3 DNA: TGTGCCAGCAGCCGTACGGGAAATAGCAATCAGCCCCAGCATTTT. Translation gives CASSRTGNSNQPQHF.

The chain employs TRBV25-1 and TRBJ2-7; D perhaps matches TRBD2 (6 bases). Germline CDR1 and CDR2: MGHDK and SYGVNS. This CDR3 is built from 16 residues. Deletions cut 1 base from V and 2 bases from J, with 15 bases between. The CDR3 region has the DNA TGTGCCAGCAGTGAATGGAGGGGCGCAACGGCCTACGAGCAGTACTTC. It specifies CASSEWRGATAYEQYF.

The rearrangement joins TRBV28 to TRBJ1-4; 9 nucleotides line up with TRBD1. Per the germline V gene, CDR1 is MDHEN and CDR2 is SYDVKM. V shed 1 base, J shed 8 bases, and the junction held 5 bases outside the gene matches. This CDR3 region has 15 residues. This CDR3 reads CASSLSQGAWEKLFF. In DNA form, the CDR3 reads TGTGCCAGCAGTTTATCACAGGGGGCGTGGGAAAAACTGTTTTTT.

CDR3 protein: CASSPASGGWNEQFF. CDR3 coding DNA: TGTGCCAGCAGCCCCGCTAGCGGGGGATGGAATGAGCAGTTCTTC. V and J are TRBV7-7 and TRBJ2-1; 10 bases align to TRBD2. The germline gives CDR1 SSHAT, CDR2 FNYEAQ (reference sequence). V lost 5 bases and J lost 7; bases outside the gene matches: 8. The CDR3 has 15 amino acids.

This clone has more than one count but fewer than ten. V gene TRBV7-6 combines with J gene TRBJ2-2; the match to TRBD2 covers 12 bases. CDR1 SGHVS and CDR2 FNYEAQ come from the germline V gene. The CDR3 is 15 residues long. J was trimmed by 5 bases and V by 11 bases; bases with no gene match: 9. The CDR3, as DNA: TGTGCCTCTAGCGGGGGGGCGTTTTCGACCGGGGAGCTGTTTTTT. The encoded protein is CASSGGAFSTGELFF.

This chain links TRBV7-8 with TRBJ1-1, with 11 bases that match TRBD1. Germline lookup yields CDR1 SGHVS and CDR2 FQNEAQ. With 4 bases clipped from V and 3 bases from J, the junction kept 13 bases outside the gene matches. The CDR3 spans 18 residues. The chain's CDR3 is CASSSRTGGALVDTEAFF. The DNA of the CDR3 is TGTGCCAGCAGCTCCCGGACAGGGGGCGCGTTGGTGGACACTGAAGCTTTCTTT.